The T cell receptor beta chain under discussion was sequenced for a study of T cell repertoires in cytomegalovirus infection. Overall study context: Indications of both CMV infection and matching HLA type were provided by public TCR beta signatures. Whole-study results and caveats: Dominating the ex vivo response were TCR beta clonotypes that were CMV-specific and HLA-C-restricted. CMV carriers with the relevant HLA were identified by cumulative public TCR beta family frequency.

V lost 0 bases, J lost 11 bases, and 14 bases lay in between. In germline, CDR1 is SGHNT, CDR2 YYREEE (reference sequence). CDR3 length equals 13 residues. A single record per CDR3 protein comes from TCRdb applying MiXCR to the reads. The table shows about 52,000 distinct CDR3 sequences, with about 20% occurring only once. Remarks on this clonotype: As yet, its antigen is unknown.

This receptor was taken from a human donor in good health (CMV status not recorded). Some clones in this sample may be carry-over from other donors' samples. Sequenced here: CD8+ T cells from cultured PBMCs, sampled from culture after CMV antigen stimulation. This rearrangement joins TRBV5-4 to TRBJ1-1, with D unclear. The DNA for the CDR3 is TGTGCCAGCAGCTTGGGACACTCCTCGGGGGCTTTCTTT. As protein: CASSLGHSSGAFF.